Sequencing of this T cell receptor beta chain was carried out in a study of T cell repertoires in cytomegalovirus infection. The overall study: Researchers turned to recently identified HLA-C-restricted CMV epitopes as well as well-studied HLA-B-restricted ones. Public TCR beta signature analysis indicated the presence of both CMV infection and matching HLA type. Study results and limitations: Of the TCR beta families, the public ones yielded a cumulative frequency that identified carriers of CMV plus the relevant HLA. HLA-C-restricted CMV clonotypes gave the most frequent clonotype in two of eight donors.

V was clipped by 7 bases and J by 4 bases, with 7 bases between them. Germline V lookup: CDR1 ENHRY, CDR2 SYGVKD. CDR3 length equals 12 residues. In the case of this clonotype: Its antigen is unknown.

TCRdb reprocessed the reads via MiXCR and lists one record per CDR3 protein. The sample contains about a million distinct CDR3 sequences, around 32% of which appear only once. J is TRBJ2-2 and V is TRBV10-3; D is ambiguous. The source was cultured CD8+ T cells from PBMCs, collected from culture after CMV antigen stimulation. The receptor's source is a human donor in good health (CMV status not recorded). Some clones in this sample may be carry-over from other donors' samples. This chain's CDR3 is CAINSGTGELFF. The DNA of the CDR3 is TGTGCCATCAACAGTGGCACCGGGGAGCTGTTTTTT.